These T cell receptor beta chains were read from a single sample in a study of T-cell memory formation after mild COVID-19. A single record per CDR3 protein comes from TCRdb applying MiXCR to the 5' RACE reads. The table has 75,000 to 90,000 distinct CDR3 sequences, approximately 15% seen once. The sequenced material came from PBMCs or a T cell subset sorted from them (not recorded which). Receptors originate from an adult woman who had mild COVID-19 (a few samples of this study predate the infection). Cell type and time point are not known. The CDR3 runs from the conserved cysteine through the conserved F or W. Each record gives: V gene, J gene, D gene, clone size, CDR3 DNA, CDR3 protein. The D gene is left open where the match is weak. Rows give clone size only sometimes, using once, few, many, or a class for an expanded clone.

TRBV4-1	TRBJ2-5	-	-	TGCGCCAGCAGAGGGGAGTTACAAGAGACCCAGTACTTC	CASRGELQETQYF
TRBV7-3	TRBJ1-1	-	few	TGTGCCAGCAGCTTATACGGTCCCACCGGCTGGTCGAACACTGAAGCTTTCTTT	CASSLYGPTGWSNTEAFF
TRBV15	TRBJ2-1	TRBD2	-	TGTGCCACCAGCGGAACTAGCGACAATGAGCAGTTCTTC	CATSGTSDNEQFF
TRBV9	TRBJ2-7	-	-	TGTGCCAGCAGCGACTCGGGAGCCCCCCTTGACGAGCAGTACTTC	CASSDSGAPLDEQYF
TRBV12-3/TRBV12-4	TRBJ2-5	TRBD2	-	TGTGCCAGCAGTTTCCAGACCAAGGGACTAGTTTGGTTAAAAGAGACCCAGTACTTC	CASSFQTKGLVWLKETQYF
TRBV5-5	TRBJ1-2	-	few	TGTGCCAGCAGCTTGCTAATTATCGTCCCAGGCAGAAACTATGGCTACACCTTC	CASSLLIIVPGRNYGYTF
TRBV7-6	TRBJ2-1	TRBD2	-	TGTGCCAGCAGCTTAAGGCCGTCCGGGACTAGGGGGTCCAATGAGCAGTTCTTC	CASSLRPSGTRGSNEQFF
TRBV7-6	TRBJ2-3	TRBD1	few	TGTGCCAGCAGCTTATCAGGGGGCGAAGCAGATACGCAGTATTTT	CASSLSGGEADTQYF
TRBV4-1	TRBJ1-1	-	few	TGCGCCAGCAGCCTCTCGAGGGTCTCAGGTGAAGCTTTCTTT	CASSLSRVSGEAFF
TRBV27	TRBJ2-1	-	-	TGTGCCAGCAGTCAGCGGGTCTCCTCCTACAATGAGCAGTTCTTC	CASSQRVSSYNEQFF
TRBV19	TRBJ2-4	-	-	TGTGCCAGTACTACCCCCCGGGGGAACATTCAGTACTTC	CASTTPRGNIQYF
TRBV4-2	TRBJ2-1	TRBD2	-	TGTGCCAGCAGCCACGGACTAGGGGACAATGAGCAGTTCTTC	CASSHGLGDNEQFF
TRBV4-1	TRBJ2-5	-	few	TGCGCCAGCAGCCCCGGCGCAGGGGACGTGGAGACCCAGTACTTC	CASSPGAGDVETQYF
TRBV7-9	TRBJ2-1	TRBD2	-	TGTGCCAGCAGCCCGGGACTAGTTTACTACAATGAGCAGTTCTTC	CASSPGLVYYNEQFF
TRBV7-9	TRBJ2-3	TRBD2	-	TGTGCCAGCAGCTTCGAGACTAGCGGAACAGATACGCAGTATTTT	CASSFETSGTDTQYF
TRBV4-2	TRBJ2-1	TRBD2	few	TGTGCCAGCAGCGAAGGGACTAGCTTCTTCAATGAGCAGTTCTTC	CASSEGTSFFNEQFF
TRBV30	TRBJ2-1	-	many	TGTGCCTGGGGATCGGGTAGGGGGTTGAGGGATGAGCAGTTCTTC	CAWGSGRGLRDEQFF
TRBV20-1	TRBJ1-2	-	few	TGCAGTGCTAGGGAGAACAGGGCCACCATCTATGGCTACACCTTC	CSARENRATIYGYTF
TRBV12-3/TRBV12-4	TRBJ2-7	TRBD2	-	TGTGCCAGCAGTTCCTTCGGACTAGCGGGAGCCCACGAGCAGTACTTC	CASSSFGLAGAHEQYF
TRBV7-9	TRBJ2-1	TRBD2	few	TGTGCCAGCAGCTACTCCGGGGGGGCCAGCAATGAGCAGTTCTTC	CASSYSGGASNEQFF
TRBV30	TRBJ1-3	-	few	TGTGCCTGGAGTAACGGAATCTCTGGAAACACCATATATTTT	CAWSNGISGNTIYF
TRBV2	TRBJ1-2	TRBD1	few	TGTGCCAGCAGTCAGGACAGGGGCAGGGGCTACACCTTC	CASSQDRGRGYTF
TRBV6-2/TRBV6-3	TRBJ2-5	TRBD2	few	TGTGCCAGCAGTTTGACTAGCGGGAGTCAAGAGACCCAGTACTTC	CASSLTSGSQETQYF
TRBV5-5	TRBJ2-5	-	few	TGTGCCAGCAGCTATATAGAGACCCAGTACTTC	CASSYIETQYF
TRBV10-3	TRBJ1-3	-	-	TGTGCCATCAGTGAGCCAAGACAGCCTGGAAACACCATATATTTT	CAISEPRQPGNTIYF
TRBV19	TRBJ2-1	TRBD2	few	TGTGCCAGTAGTATATCGGGACTAGCGGGAGGTCCCTCCTACAATGAGCAGTTCTTC	CASSISGLAGGPSYNEQFF
TRBV7-8	TRBJ2-3	TRBD2	-	TGTGCCAGCAGCAAACTAGCGGGGAGCACAGATACGCAGTATTTT	CASSKLAGSTDTQYF
TRBV23-1	TRBJ2-7	-	few	TGCGCCAGCAGTCAACCCGACCCCCGGGCCTCCTCCTACGAGCAGTACTTC	CASSQPDPRASSYEQYF
TRBV7-7	TRBJ2-1	-	many	TGTGCCAGCAGCTTAGACGCGGACCTCTACAATGAGCAGTTCTTC	CASSLDADLYNEQFF